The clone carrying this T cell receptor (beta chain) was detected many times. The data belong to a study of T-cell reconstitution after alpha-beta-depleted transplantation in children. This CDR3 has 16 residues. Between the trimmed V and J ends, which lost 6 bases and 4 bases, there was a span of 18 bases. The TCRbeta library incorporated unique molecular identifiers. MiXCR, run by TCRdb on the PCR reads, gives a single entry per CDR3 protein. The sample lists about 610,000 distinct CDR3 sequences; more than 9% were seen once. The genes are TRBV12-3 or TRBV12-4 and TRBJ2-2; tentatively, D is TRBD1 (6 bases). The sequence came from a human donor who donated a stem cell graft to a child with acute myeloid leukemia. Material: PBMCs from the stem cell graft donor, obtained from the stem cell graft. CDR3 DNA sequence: TGTGCCAGCAGAAGACTCCGGGACATTGCCACCGGGGAGCTGTTTTTT. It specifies CASRRLRDIATGELFF.